Here is one TCR beta chain with its context. Its antigen is not identified. Donors contributed one heparinised blood draw apiece, averaging about 110 mL. Purities over 98% were achieved in all sorted populations. The sample belongs to a study of beta chain features in type 1 diabetes. Overall study findings and caveats: In every one of the four CD4+ subsets, TCRB CDR3s were moderately but significantly shorter in Type 1 diabetes patients. High-TCR-expressing cells could be over-represented by cDNA sequencing.

Sequencing targeted expressed TCRB transcripts, as all isolated RNA had been reverse transcribed. Assay used: immunoSEQ multiplex PCR; TCRdb lists only in-frame clones, some missing. The sample has 200,000 to 300,000 clones, roughly 22% seen once; the top ten hold 0.028%. Germline CDR1 reads SGHNT; CDR2 reads YYREEE (reference sequence). With 1 base removed from V and 5 bases from J, the gap between germline ends came to 12 bases. The CDR3 loop spans 14 amino acids. The chain recombines TRBV5-4 with TRBJ2-5; the D is unclear. The TCR was taken from a woman aged 40-49 years with type 1 diabetes. The specimen was naive CD4+ T cells from blood. CDR3 DNA sequence: TGTGCCAGCAGCTTGTCGCAAATCGCGGAGACCCAGTACTTC. It translates to CASSLSQIAETQYF.